This T cell receptor beta chain was sequenced for a study of PD-1 blockade in classical Hodgkin lymphoma. Time point denoted: cycle 4 day 1 (C4D1), after more than 5 weeks of nivolumab. Following autologous stem cell transplantation, relapse occurred in every patient, and exposure to brentuximab vedotin varied. Negative selection with magnetic separation was used to purify CD4+ T cells from thawed PBMCs. Complete response, partial response or progressive disease was each patient's best response. CDR1 SGHRS and CDR2 YFSETQ come from the germline V gene. V lost 4 bases to trimming and J lost 2 bases, with 13 bases between them. The CDR3 is 14 amino acids. Assay used: immunoSEQ multiplex PCR; TCRdb lists only in-frame clones, some missing. This table holds about 17,000 clones, around 72% found once. As for this clone: Antigen specificity is unknown.

Study-wide results and caveats: Repertoire differences have undefined causes, possibly disease activity or prior therapy. CD4+ TCR diversity climbed significantly by C4D1, unlike CD8+ TCR diversity. Patients with a complete response exhibited baseline diversity comparable to newly diagnosed patients.

The sequences come from CD4+ T cells from blood, collected before the fourth cycle of nivolumab. The source of this sequence is a human donor with classical Hodgkin lymphoma. The chain is built from TRBV5-1 and TRBJ2-7, with D tentatively TRBD2 (6 bases). For the CDR3, the DNA is TGCGCCAGCAGCAAGGAGGGGTCTACCTACGAGCAGTACTTC. Translated: CASSKEGSTYEQYF.